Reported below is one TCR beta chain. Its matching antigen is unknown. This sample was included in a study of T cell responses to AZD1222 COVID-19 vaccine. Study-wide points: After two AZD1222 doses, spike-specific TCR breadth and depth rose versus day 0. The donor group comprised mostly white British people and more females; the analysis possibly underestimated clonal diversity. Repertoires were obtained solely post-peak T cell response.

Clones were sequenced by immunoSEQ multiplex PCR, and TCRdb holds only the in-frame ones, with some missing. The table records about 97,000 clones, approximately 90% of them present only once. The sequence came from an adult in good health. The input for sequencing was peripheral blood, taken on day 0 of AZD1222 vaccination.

The CDR3 sequence: CATSDFAGYGYTF. The DNA of the CDR3 is TGTGCCACCAGTGATTTTGCGGGGTATGGCTACACCTTC. The chain employs TRBV24-1 and TRBJ1-2; no reliable D call. The CDR3 is 13 amino acids. Per germline, CDR1 KGHDR and CDR2 SFDVKD. V was shortened by 1 base and J by 5 bases, with 7 bases between the two germline ends.